This paragraph covers one T cell receptor (beta chain) sequence. Its antigen is undetermined. This specimen comes from a study of blood T cells in healthy people across ages. Study as a whole: When template switching was applied, about one barcoded beta molecule was captured per two T cells. The study's findings and limits: Because donor CMV status was unknown, expanded clonotype changes were possibly confounded.

For the second PCR, which ran for 7 to 11 cycles, a sample-barcoded 5' primer and a J-beta primer mix were used. TCRdb itself ran the 5' RACE reads through MiXCR, one entry per CDR3 protein. This table has 1.5 million to 2 million distinct CDR3 sequences, around 50% appearing once. Germline loops: CDR1 MNHNY, CDR2 SVGAGI (reference sequence). The CDR3 runs 11 residues. Trimming at V came to 6 bases and at J to 7 bases, leaving 3 bases not matched to a gene. Source material: blood. The chain links TRBV6-6 to TRBJ2-7, with 7 bases that match TRBD2. The receptor's source is a woman aged 35 to 49 in good health. The CDR3 nucleotides read TGTGCCAGCAGGAACGGGAGGGAGCAGTACTTC. This translates into CASRNGREQYF.